The present TCR beta chain was sequenced within a study of tumor and adjacent non-tumor tissue in lung cancer (dated by TCRdb to the late 2010s). Looking at the study overall: Of the cohort, 12 patients had adenocarcinoma, 2 had squamous cell carcinoma and 1 had small cell lung cancer. The 15 or so patients were aged about 30 to 80 years, included 10 men and 5 women, and had TNM stage I to III disease. Sequencing produced fewer than 150,000,000 productive TCRbeta reads in total, an average of about 4.17 million reads per sample. Bulk TCRbeta repertoires were compared between lung tumor tissue and matched distant non-tumor lung tissue obtained from 15 lung cancer patients. For each patient, one tumor sample and one normal lung sample were taken, giving around 31 paired specimens that underwent TCRbeta CDR3 sequencing.

In regard to this clonotype: Its antigen specificity is not known. Germline is not matched at one junction end, which may reflect a read error.

Including the terminal cysteine and phenylalanine, the CDR3 comprises 13 residues. Only the CDR3 DNA is retained, 39 bases long and in frame from the first base. RNA was isolated from bulk unsorted tissue, and RNA quality was assessed with a NanoDrop ND-1000 and an Agilent 2100. Newly diagnosed lung cancer patients without prior chemotherapy who had been admitted for thoracic surgery in China between August and November 2014 were enrolled as donors. Patients who had received previous radiotherapy or chemotherapy, or who had another concurrent cancer, were excluded from the study. Surgical tissue pieces of about 1-2.3 cm3 were preserved in RNAlater solution and were kept at -80 degrees C until use. The method was multiplex PCR. Sequencing relied on an Illumina HiSeq 2500. TCRbeta libraries were built by three rounds of nested PCR using primers (Table S4), following protocols modified from ARM-PCR. Before sequencing, PCR products in the 200-500 bp range were cut out of the gel and cleaned up using the QIAquick gel extraction kit. The source study handled its data this way. Trimmomatic was used to clean the reads, FLASH was used to merge the reads into complete CDR3 sequences, and MiTCR was used to assign the reads to V(D)J germline segments. Clonal diversity was computed as the inverse Simpson's index with VDJtools. A read counted as productive if the sequence was in-frame and lacked a premature stop codon. TCRdb applied fastp at Q25 and MiXCR to the public reads, then kept only in-frame beta chains. For every CDR3 protein sequence, its rows merge into one entry that carries the most common genes and DNA. The V and J calls were not made by the authors but by TCRdb's processing. This sample has more than 85,000 distinct CDR3 sequences in its table, and 84% of those were observed once. The top ten constitute under 25% of the sample.

Here is what the overall study found, with its caveats: Neither the sequencing platform nor unique molecular identifiers are mentioned in the methods. In normal lung, the top 100 clones accounted for a significantly larger cumulative share of the repertoire than in tumor tissue. Only roughly 16 patients were included in the cohort, and the need for larger samples and more detailed clinical data was noted by the authors. Younger patients had significantly higher TCR diversity, and higher tumor TCR diversity was associated with shorter overall and disease-free survival. Peripheral blood was not sequenced, so blood TCRbeta repertoires were not examined in the lung cancer patients of the study. Tumor tissue showed significantly greater TCR diversity (inverse Simpson) than normal lung tissue (about 400 vs 180, P = 0.0075, Mann-Whitney U test).

Rearrangement joined TRBV12-3 or TRBV12-4 to TRBJ1-5; 8 junctional bases match TRBD1. The TCR sequence derives from a man in his sixties or seventies with non-small cell lung cancer. Sequenced material: lung tumor tissue. In nucleotides, the sequence is TGTGCCAGCAGGGTGACAGGGGCTCAGCCCCAGCACTTT. It translates as CASRVTGAQPQHF.